The 27 T cell receptor beta chains in this list originate from one sample, sequenced in a study of T cells in Graves' hyperthyroidism and ophthalmopathy. There were TCR beta CDR3 regions amplified from RNA transcripts. First-round RT-PCR with HTBI primers amplified the TCR CDR3 region. Via MiXCR, TCRdb re-called the multiplex PCR reads, giving one row per CDR3 protein. The sample lists about 290,000 distinct CDR3 sequences, roughly an eighth occurring once. The sequenced sample consisted of blood. The receptors were gathered from a middle-aged woman with Graves' hyperthyroidism.

This clonotype was detected a few times. The V call is TRBV7-9, the J call TRBJ2-1; 7 positions agree with TRBD1. V lost 5 bases to trimming and J lost 4 bases; unmatched junction nucleotides: 8. Germline V CDR1 and CDR2: SEHNR, FQNEAQ (reference sequence). This CDR3 comprises 15 residues. Here the CDR3 reads CASSHRDSPYNEQFF. DNA of the CDR3: TGTGCCAGCAGCCATCGGGACAGCCCTTACAATGAGCAGTTCTTC.

This clonotype appeared many times. The chain employs TRBV2 and TRBJ2-3, with D perhaps matching TRBD1 (7 bases). The ends were cut back, 10 bases at V and 1 base at J, with 12 bases in the middle. The germline gives CDR1 SNHLY, CDR2 FYNNEI. The CDR3 has 13 amino acids. CDR3 residues: CATARGGTDTQYF. The CDR3 coding sequence is TGTGCCACCGCCAGGGGGGGCACAGATACGCAGTATTTT. The full variable domain, with the rest looked up from reference TRBV2 and TRBJ2-3, is EPEVTQTPSHQVTQMGQEVILRCVPISNHLYFYWYRQILGQKVEFLVSFYNNEISEKSEIFDDQFSVERPDGSNFTLKIRSTKLEDSAMYFCATARGGTDTQYFGPGTRLTVL.

This clonotype was detected a few times. This CDR3 is CASSVVHRADGYTF. As DNA, the CDR3 is TGTGCCAGCAGCGTTGTCCACAGGGCCGATGGCTACACCTTC. The chain recombines TRBV6-2 or TRBV6-3 with TRBJ1-2; D might be TRBD1 (6 bases). Trimming removed 6 bases from V and 6 bases from J, with 17 bases in between. This CDR3 is built from 14 residues. Germline lookup yields CDR1 MNHEY and CDR2 SVGEGT.

This clonotype was seen more than once but under ten times. This chain joins TRBV18 and TRBJ2-1, with D possibly being TRBD2 (6 bases). The CDR3 runs to 16 residues. In germline, CDR1 is KGHSH, CDR2 LQKENI. V lost 3 bases and J 0 bases, leaving 12 bases between the germline ends. The CDR3 DNA reads as TGTGCCAGCTCACCCCGGGAGAGCCCCTCCTACAATGAGCAGTTCTTC. Its translation is CASSPRESPSYNEQFF.

There are many counts of this clonotype. The chain couples TRBV7-2 to TRBJ1-6; D possibly corresponds to TRBD1 (5 bases). The V gene's germline CDR1 is SGHTA and CDR2 FQGNSA. This CDR3 has 15 residues. Trimming took off 1 base at V and 6 bases at J, with 10 bases between the two ends. The CDR3 sequence: CASSLEAGTNSPLHF. The DNA for the CDR3 is TGTGCCAGCAGCTTAGAGGCAGGGACTAATTCACCCCTCCACTTT.

This clonotype was seen many times. The chain links TRBV7-9 to TRBJ2-3; 8 bases align to TRBD1. CDR3 length equals 16 residues. Losses at the gene ends were 2 bases for V and 1 base for J; bases not matched to a gene: 5. The germline V gene has CDR1 SEHNR and CDR2 FQNEAQ (reference sequence). The chain's CDR3 is CASSLSPGQGTDTQYF. The CDR3 nucleotides read TGTGCCAGCAGCTTAAGCCCGGGACAGGGCACAGATACGCAGTATTTT.

The gene calls are TRBV20-1 and TRBJ2-2; the D gene is possibly TRBD1 (6 bases). The CDR3 loop spans 15 amino acids. Germline V gene lookup returns CDR1 DFQATT and CDR2 SNEGSKA (reference sequence). V lost 5 bases and J 4 bases, leaving 17 bases between the germline ends. The CDR3 sequence: CSASNRVEGTGELFF. The CDR3 DNA reads as TGCAGTGCTTCCAACAGGGTCGAAGGCACCGGGGAGCTGTTTTTT.

The chain carries TRBV20-1 and TRBJ2-7; 12 bases agree with TRBD1. The CDR3 spans 16 residues. Germline V CDR1 and CDR2: DFQATT, SNEGSKA (reference sequence). V lost 0 bases, J lost 7 bases, and 10 bases stayed unmatched. DNA for the CDR3: TGCAGTGCTAGAGATTTTTTGGGACAGGGGGCGCGGGAGCAGTACTTC. Its translation: CSARDFLGQGAREQYF.

This clonotype was recorded many times. The chain employs TRBV7-9 and TRBJ2-7, with 11 bases identical to TRBD2. The CDR3 is made up of 19 amino acids. Looked up from germline, CDR1 is SEHNR and CDR2 is FQNEAQ (reference sequence). V lost 4 bases and J lost 3; bases outside the gene matches: 17. As DNA, the CDR3 is TGTGCCAGCAGCTCTCTAAAGGAGGTAGCGGGGGGGCCTAACTACGAGCAGTACTTC. Its translation is CASSSLKEVAGGPNYEQYF.

The chain has TRBV19 and TRBJ1-2; the D gene is possibly TRBD1 (5 bases). In germline, CDR1 is LNHDA, CDR2 SQIVND (reference sequence). V lost 8 bases and J 6 bases, leaving 13 bases between the germline ends. This CDR3 is built from 12 residues. CDR3 DNA sequence: TGTGCCAGTCATCAACGGGGCCATGGCTACACCTTC. Protein sequence: CASHQRGHGYTF.

In its sample, this clonotype was seen a few times. The chain uses TRBV11-3 and TRBJ2-2, with TRBD1 identical over 8 bases. The CDR3 spans 16 residues. In germline, CDR1 is SGHNT, CDR2 YENEEA. V shed 1 base and J 2 bases; nucleotides not matched to a gene: 3. The CDR3 bases are TGTGCCAGCAGCTTAGCCAGGGGGCCTAACACCGGGGAGCTGTTTTTT. As protein: CASSLARGPNTGELFF.

At least ten counts were recorded for this clonotype. The chain is built from TRBV12-5 and TRBJ2-5; no definite D call. Germline CDR1 and CDR2: LGHNT and FRNRAP. V dropped 4 bases and J dropped 3 bases, with 6 bases sitting between them. CDR3 size: 12 residues. CDR3 protein: CASGSIKETQYF. DNA for the CDR3: TGTGCTAGTGGTTCCATCAAAGAGACCCAGTACTTC.

In its sample, this clonotype was seen many times. The chain carries TRBV28 and TRBJ2-7, with D possibly being TRBD2 (6 bases). Germline V gene lookup returns CDR1 MDHEN and CDR2 SYDVKM. The CDR3 totals 18 residues. The germline V and J ends were trimmed by 6 bases and 2 bases, with 26 bases remaining between them. In DNA form, the CDR3 reads TGTGCCAGCAGCCAACGTGGGGTAGCGGAAGGTTTTACCTACGAGCAGTACTTC. Translating it yields CASSQRGVAEGFTYEQYF.

The table lists this clonotype with many counts. V gene TRBV7-3 combines with J gene TRBJ1-1, with no clear D. The CDR3 length is 13 residues. The V and J ends lost 1 base and 5 bases respectively, with 8 bases between them. Germline assignment: CDR1 SGHTA and CDR2 FQGTGA. The CDR3 protein is CASSLSLYTEAFF. DNA of the CDR3: TGTGCCAGCAGCTTAAGTTTATATACTGAAGCTTTCTTT.

This clonotype was picked up many times. V is TRBV28 and J is TRBJ1-4, with D hard to call. V lost 7 bases and J lost 7, with 13 bases in between. This CDR3 has 13 residues. Germline CDR1 reads MDHEN; CDR2 reads SYDVKM. For the CDR3, the DNA is TGTGCCAGCACCCCGGGTCGGAGTGAAAAACTGTTTTTT. It is translated as CASTPGRSEKLFF.

Turning to this clonotype: A much bigger clone sits one base away, suggesting this may be a read error. The chain couples TRBV6-1 to TRBJ1-2; D is ambiguous. Germline V gene lookup returns CDR1 MNHNS and CDR2 SASEGT. The CDR3 spans 13 residues. Between the trimmed V and J ends, which lost 3 bases and 4 bases, there was a span of 9 bases. This chain's CDR3 is CASSESVGYGYTF. The CDR3 region has the DNA TGTGCCAGCAGTGAGTCAGTCGGCTATGGCTACACCTTC.

V is TRBV12-3 or TRBV12-4 and J is TRBJ2-7; 10 positions agree with TRBD2. The CDR3 has 14 amino acids. J gave up 3 bases and V 5 bases, and 4 bases lay outside the gene matches. This CDR3 reads CASSAGLASYEQYF. The CDR3 DNA sequence: TGTGCCAGCAGTGCGGGACTAGCGAGCTACGAGCAGTACTTC.

In this sample, this clonotype turned up many times. The chain has TRBV10-3 and TRBJ2-3; D is unresolved. Trimming cost V 3 bases and J 0 bases, with 10 bases left between them. Germline V gene data show CDR1 as ENHRY and CDR2 as SYGVKD. The CDR3 is 15 amino acids. The CDR3 loop is CAISDPVGSTDTQYF. CDR3 nucleotide sequence: TGTGCCATCAGTGACCCCGTGGGGAGCACAGATACGCAGTATTTT.

This clonotype was recorded at least ten times. The V call is TRBV28, the J call TRBJ1-5; 7 nucleotides align to TRBD1. This CDR3 spans 14 amino acids. V lost 6 bases and J lost 6; bases outside the gene matches: 8. The germline V gene encodes CDR1 MDHEN and CDR2 SYDVKM. The CDR3 protein is CASSDRVLSQPQHF. In DNA, the CDR3 is TGTGCCAGCAGCGACAGGGTTCTCAGTCAGCCCCAGCATTTT.

This clonotype was counted between two and nine times. The V gene is TRBV24-1, the J gene TRBJ2-2; D remains unclear. This CDR3 comprises 13 residues. Germline V gene data show CDR1 as KGHDR and CDR2 as SFDVKD. V lost 7 bases, J lost 6 bases, and 11 bases lay in between. The DNA of the CDR3 is TGTGCCACCAGGGGTACCCAGGCCGGGGAGCTGTTTTTT. Its translation is CATRGTQAGELFF.

This clonotype was counted at least ten times. The chain is built from TRBV28 and TRBJ2-5; D is unclear. The germline V gene has CDR1 MDHEN and CDR2 SYDVKM. Trimming removed 5 bases at V and 7 bases at J, with 11 bases between. The CDR3 has 12 amino acids. Here the CDR3 reads CASSPDTTTQYF. The CDR3 DNA sequence: TGTGCCAGCAGTCCGGATACAACGACCCAGTACTTC.

For this clonotype: It may be a read error: a sequence one base away is much more abundant. The genes are TRBV12-3 or TRBV12-4 and TRBJ1-2, with 8 nucleotides matching TRBD1. The CDR3 has 13 residues. With V trimmed by 0 bases and J by 7 bases, 1 base remained unmatched. The CDR3 reads CASSLATGGGYTF. For the CDR3, the DNA is TGTGCCAGCAGTTTAGCTACAGGGGGTGGCTACACCTTC.

This clonotype was counted ten times or more. The chain uses TRBV12-3 or TRBV12-4 and TRBJ1-5, with D tentatively TRBD1 (6 bases). Trimming took 3 bases from V and 3 from J, leaving 9 bases between them. The CDR3 spans 14 residues. Written as DNA, the CDR3 is TGTGCCAGCAGTTTTGGACAGCTCAATCAGCCCCAGCATTTT. The encoded protein is CASSFGQLNQPQHF.

This clonotype turned up a few times. J is TRBJ1-2 and V is TRBV20-1, with D perhaps TRBD1 (6 bases). V lost 5 bases and J lost 1, with 17 bases in between. This CDR3 is 15 amino acids long. CDR1 is DFQATT and CDR2 is SNEGSKA in the germline V gene (reference sequence). The CDR3 region has the DNA TGCAGTGCTTCCAGGGGCACTATCTTTAACTATGGCTACACCTTC. Amino acid sequence: CSASRGTIFNYGYTF.

This clonotype was found many times. The genes are TRBV6-1 and TRBJ2-1; D perhaps matches TRBD2 (6 bases). Germline V gene lookup returns CDR1 MNHNS and CDR2 SASEGT. The CDR3 totals 13 residues. V was cut by 4 bases and J by 9 bases, with 13 bases left in between. The CDR3 region has the DNA TGTGCCAGCAGTGCCACGGGAGTTGGTGAGCAGTTCTTC. Residues: CASSATGVGEQFF.

The chain uses TRBV30 and TRBJ1-5; D is uncertain. This CDR3 region has 16 residues. V was clipped by 0 bases and J by 0 bases, with 12 bases between them. Germline-derived CDR1 and CDR2 are GTSNPN and SVGIG (reference sequence). This CDR3 reads CAWSVRDFHSNQPQHF. For the CDR3, the DNA is TGTGCCTGGAGTGTACGGGATTTTCATAGCAATCAGCCCCAGCATTTT.

In this sample, this clonotype turned up a few times. The gene calls are TRBV5-4 and TRBJ2-2, with D unresolved. The germline V gene encodes CDR1 SGHNT and CDR2 YYREEE (reference sequence). This CDR3 is built from 13 residues. V lost 8 bases and J lost 0, with 8 bases in between. The chain's CDR3 is CASRQTNTGELFF. DNA of the CDR3: TGTGCCAGTAGGCAGACGAACACCGGGGAGCTGTTTTTT.